What follows describes a single T cell receptor (beta chain). What it binds is not known. This specimen comes from a study of cytomegalovirus exposure and HLA in healthy donors. Study-level background: Counted in an early data release were about 80 million unique TCRs from HLA-typed donors.

The germline V gene has CDR1 SGHAT and CDR2 FQNNGV. There are 17 residues in the CDR3. The V and J ends lost 5 bases and 4 bases, in that order; junction bases with no gene match: 13. Study-level points and caveats: The likely origin of a cluster of highly shared sequence variants was a sequencing artifact. Indistinguishability led to the exclusion of some V segments, TRBV6-2 and TRBV6-3 included.

A multiplex PCR was run with 60 Vbeta primers and 13 Jbeta primers. Measured with immunoSEQ multiplex PCR; TCRdb has only the in-frame clones, and not every one. The sample contains about 82,000 clones, around 74% of which appear only once. The genes are TRBV11-2 and TRBJ2-5; 10 bases map to TRBD1. Sequenced: PBMCs. This TCR was recovered from a woman in her fifties or sixties in good health and CMV-seropositive. The CDR3 DNA reads as TGTGCCAGCAGCCGCCCTAGACAGGGGGCTTATGCAGAGACCCAGTACTTC. Protein: CASSRPRQGAYAETQYF.